This TCR beta chain originates from a study of T-cell reconstitution after alpha-beta-depleted transplantation in children. Study findings and constraints: Some patients showed high day-60 TCRbeta diversity, which derived from surviving recipient T cells and thymic progenitors. Diversity and T-cell counts at one year after transplant derived mostly from new T cells.

This CDR3 comprises 15 residues. The V segment lost 2 bases and the J segment 9 bases; nucleotides outside the gene matches: 10. In germline, CDR1 is SGHRS, CDR2 YFSETQ. Unique molecular identifiers were incorporated into the prepared TCRbeta library. TCRdb re-derived calls from the PCR reads in MiXCR, one entry per CDR3 protein. Altogether around 450,000 distinct CDR3 sequences are present, 15% to 20% being singletons, with the ten largest covering 25% to 35%. A note on this clonotype: Its antigen is not known.

The TCR was taken from a boy less than two years old who had a stem cell transplant for Wiskott-Aldrich syndrome, so the T cells may come from the graft donor. The sequenced sample was PBMCs, mostly from graft donor cells, obtained 360 days after TCRalphabeta/CD19-depleted stem cell transplant. The chain uses TRBV5-1 and TRBJ2-4; 8 nucleotides line up with TRBD2. CDR3 coding DNA: TGCGCCAGCAGCTTCGACAGCGGGAGAGTGAGCATTCAGTACTTC. Amino acids: CASSFDSGRVSIQYF. Full variable domain (outside the CDR3, taken from reference TRBV5-1 and TRBJ2-4): KAGVTQTPRYLIKTRGQQVTLSCSPISGHRSVSWYQQTPGQGLQFLFEYFSETQRNKGNFPGRFSGRQFSNSRSEMNVSTLELGDSALYLCASSFDSGRVSIQYFGAGTRLSVL.